The clone carrying this T cell receptor (beta chain) has just one count. No antigen is known for it. Genes here carry mouse names. The CDR3 is cut off 1 residue early in the read; its end comes from the germline J gene. CDR1 is LGHDT, CDR2 YNNKQL, per germline (reference sequence). This CDR3 has 16 amino acids. V lost 4 bases to trimming and J lost 2 bases; unmatched junction nucleotides: 3. The method was immunoSEQ multiplex PCR; TCRdb's version includes in-frame clones alone and lacks a portion of them. The sample includes some 22,000 clones, about 70% seen only once; the top ten take roughly 0.41%. This sample was included in a study of tissue T cells after allogeneic stem cell transplantation. General study findings and limits: Across patients, clones rarely overlapped, yet motif clusters were shared tissue-specifically. Blood and spleen captured only part of the tissue TCR repertoire.

This sequence originates from a female BALB/c mouse in good health. The MHC haplotype recorded for the strain is H2-d. This rearrangement joins TRBV4 to TRBJ2-2, with TRBD1 matching over 11 bases. Sequenced material: blood. Incomplete CDR3 DNA: TGTGCCAGCAGCTCCCGGGACAGGGGGAACACCGGGCAGCTCTAC. It specifies CASSSRDRGNTGQLY. In full, the CDR3 is CASSSRDRGNTGQLYF.